What follows are 24 T cell receptor beta chains derived from one specimen sequenced in a study of control samples from healthy donors and cancer patients. The protocol was immunoSEQ multiplex PCR, while the TCRdb copy is restricted to in-frame clones and leaves out a portion. The sample has roughly 190,000 clones; the top ten hold 2.2%. The sequenced sample was blood. These TCRs come from a woman under 40 in good health.

The rearrangement joins TRBV13 to TRBJ2-7; weak D call: TRBD1 (6 bases). Germline V gives CDR1 PRHDT, CDR2 FYEKMQ (reference sequence). The CDR3 contains 18 residues. V was trimmed by 4 bases and J by 3 bases, leaving 25 bases between them. CDR3 region: CASSSAGSDLQGHYEQYF. CDR3 bases: TGTGCCAGCAGCTCTGCAGGGTCCGACTTACAGGGACACTACGAGCAGTACTTC.

The chain links TRBV18 to TRBJ1-4; no definite D call. The ends were cut back, 3 bases at V and 5 bases at J, with 13 bases in the middle. From germline, CDR1 is KGHSH and CDR2 LQKENI. The CDR3 is 15 amino acids. Here the CDR3 reads CASSPGGTVNEKLFF. DNA of the CDR3: TGTGCCAGCTCACCGGGAGGAACAGTCAATGAAAAACTGTTTTTT.

The gene calls are TRBV5-1 and TRBJ1-2, with D perhaps TRBD1 (5 bases). CDR3 length: 13 amino acids. V was cut by 4 bases and J by 8 bases, with 15 bases left in between. CDR1 and CDR2 from the germline V gene are SGHRS and YFSETQ. CDR3 DNA: TGCGCCAGCAGCCTAGATTTTGGGGACGGCTACACCTTC. Its protein product is CASSLDFGDGYTF.

This chain joins TRBV7-8 and TRBJ2-7, with 7 nucleotides matching TRBD2. The germline V gene has CDR1 SGHVS and CDR2 FQNEAQ. The CDR3 covers 17 residues. The ends lost 1 base at V and 0 bases at J; junction bases unmatched: 9. The chain's CDR3 is CASSLVGLADSSYEQYF. In DNA, the CDR3 is TGTGCCAGCAGCTTAGTGGGGCTAGCGGATAGCTCCTACGAGCAGTACTTC. The variable domain in full, completed from reference TRBV7-8 and TRBJ2-7, reads GAGVSQSPRYKVAKRGQDVALRCDPISGHVSLFWYQQALGQGPEFLTYFQNEAQLDKSGLPSDRFFAERPEGSVSTLKIQRTQQEDSAVYLCASSLVGLADSSYEQYFGPGTRLTVT.

The V call is TRBV6-5, the J call TRBJ1-1; no clear D. The CDR3 has 15 residues. Trimming shortened V by 6 bases and J by 5 bases, and 19 bases separated the two germline ends. Germline V CDR1 and CDR2: MNHEY, SVGAGI. The CDR3 nucleotides are TGTGCCAGCAGGTCCGCCTTACTCAGAGCAACTGAAGCTTTCTTT. It is translated as CASRSALLRATEAFF.

This chain connects TRBV5-1 to TRBJ2-7, with 9 bases aligning to TRBD1. Germline trimming cut 1 base from V and 1 base from J; bases unmatched to any gene: 3. Germline V gene data show CDR1 as SGHRS and CDR2 as YFSETQ. The CDR3 has 15 residues. CDR3 sequence (DNA): TGCGCCAGCAGCTTGCTGGACAGGGGATCCTACGAGCAGTACTTC. This gives the protein CASSLLDRGSYEQYF.

This chain uses TRBV3-1 (or the pseudogene TRBV3-2) with TRBJ2-7; D not resolved. The germline V gene has CDR1 LGHDT and CDR2 YNNKEL (reference sequence). V was trimmed by 1 base and J by 2 bases, leaving 9 bases between them. This CDR3 has 14 amino acids. The CDR3 protein is CASSQAITTYEQYF. The DNA of the CDR3 is TGTGCCAGCAGCCAAGCGATCACCACCTACGAGCAGTACTTC.

On this clone: Other DNA variants within this sample encode the same CDR3. The chain couples TRBV5-4 to TRBJ2-7; a weak D match, TRBD2 (6 bases). The ends were cut back, 5 bases at V and 1 base at J, with 13 bases in the middle. Germline V gene lookup returns CDR1 SGHNT and CDR2 YYREEE (reference sequence). The CDR3 totals 14 residues. CDR3 loop: CASSLGRGSYEQYF. CDR3 nucleotides: TGTGCCAGCAGTCTAGGGCGGGGATCCTACGAGCAGTACTTC.

The gene calls are TRBV5-1 and TRBJ2-7, with 8 positions matching TRBD1. This CDR3 is 13 amino acids long. The J segment lost 7 bases and the V segment lost 4 bases, leaving 7 bases of the junction unmatched. CDR1 is SGHRS, CDR2 YFSETQ, per germline. The DNA of the CDR3 is TGCGCCAGCAGCGTATGGACAGGGAGTGAGCAGTACTTC. This encodes CASSVWTGSEQYF. The complete variable domain, with remaining parts taken from reference TRBV5-1 and TRBJ2-7, reads KAGVTQTPRYLIKTRGQQVTLSCSPISGHRSVSWYQQTPGQGLQFLFEYFSETQRNKGNFPGRFSGRQFSNSRSEMNVSTLELGDSALYLCASSVWTGSEQYFGPGTRLTVT.

CDR3 in amino acids: CASSQEGVPTDTQYF. DNA of the CDR3: TGCGCCAGCAGCCAAGAGGGGGTTCCCACAGATACGCAGTATTTT. The chain recombines TRBV4-1 with TRBJ2-3; D may correspond to TRBD1 or TRBD2 (5 bases each). This CDR3 spans 15 amino acids. V gave up 0 bases and J gave up 2 bases, with 9 bases separating them. CDR1 MGHRA and CDR2 YSYEKL come from the germline V gene.

This CDR3 is CASSTGTFNNAYTF. The DNA of the CDR3 is TGTGCCAGCAGCACCGGGACTTTTAACAATGCCTACACCTTC. The genes are TRBV7-9 and TRBJ1-2; TRBD1 is a possible D gene (5 bases). V was pared by 5 bases and J by 10 bases, with 20 bases between. The germline CDR1 and CDR2 sequences are SEHNR and FQNEAQ (reference sequence). The CDR3 spans 14 residues.

The rearrangement uses TRBV3-1 (or the pseudogene TRBV3-2) and TRBJ1-5; D unclear. CDR3 size: 14 residues. The germline V gene has CDR1 LGHDT and CDR2 YNNKEL (reference sequence). Trimming stripped 1 base from V and 3 bases from J, with 7 bases between. Here the CDR3 reads CASSQGGFNQPQHF. In DNA, the CDR3 is TGTGCCAGCAGCCAAGGAGGATTCAATCAGCCCCAGCATTTT.

V and J are TRBV6-4 and TRBJ2-1, with D possibly being TRBD1 (6 bases). Trimming stripped 3 bases from V and 7 bases from J, with 13 bases between. The V gene's germline CDR1 is MRHNA and CDR2 SNTAGT. CDR3 length: 14 amino acids. The CDR3 DNA reads TGTGCCAGCAGTGAAAAGGGGGAATTGAATGAGCAGTTCTTC. Protein: CASSEKGELNEQFF.

The rearrangement joins TRBV7-2 to TRBJ2-3; possible D gene TRBD1, 5 bases. The CDR3 runs to 16 residues. Germline assignment: CDR1 SGHTA and CDR2 FQGNSA. Trimming stripped 3 bases from V and 0 bases from J, with 13 bases between. CDR3 nucleotides: TGTGCCAGCAGCTTTATGGGTCCAGGGAGCACAGATACGCAGTATTTT. It is translated as CASSFMGPGSTDTQYF. The full variable domain, its missing parts supplied by reference TRBV7-2 and TRBJ2-3, is GAGVSQSPSNKVTEKGKDVELRCDPISGHTALYWYRQSLGQGLEFLIYFQGNSAPDKSGLPSDRFSAERTGGSVSTLTIQRTQQEDSAVYLCASSFMGPGSTDTQYFGPGTRLTVL.

The chain has TRBV4-1 and TRBJ2-3; tentative D call: TRBD1 (5 bases). Germline CDR1 MGHRA, CDR2 YSYEKL. CDR3 length: 16 residues. The germline V and J ends were trimmed by 0 bases and 5 bases, with 15 bases remaining between them. CDR3 in DNA: TGCGCCAGCAGCCAAGATAAGGGGCAGGGTGGAGATACGCAGTATTTT. Translating gives CASSQDKGQGGDTQYF.

This chain connects TRBV5-1 to TRBJ2-2; no definite D call. V shed 1 base and J shed 1 base, with 11 bases lying between them. Per germline, CDR1 SGHRS and CDR2 YFSETQ. This CDR3 region has 16 residues. DNA of the CDR3: TGCGCCAGCAGCTTGTTGGTAGGCCTGAACACCGGGGAGCTGTTTTTT. Amino acids: CASSLLVGLNTGELFF.

V usage is TRBV7-2 and J usage is TRBJ2-7; 9 bases match TRBD1. V shed 5 bases, J shed 2 bases, and the junction held 10 bases outside the gene matches. Germline V gene sequence: CDR1 SGHTA, CDR2 FQGNSA. The CDR3 is 16 amino acids. Here the CDR3 DNA reads TGTGCCAGCAGCCCCCCACCGGGACAGGGTCCCTACGAGCAGTACTTC. Protein: CASSPPPGQGPYEQYF.

DNA of the CDR3: TGTGCCAGCAGCCAGGGGGGTACTAACTATGGCTACACCTTC. Its protein is CASSQGGTNYGYTF. J is TRBJ1-2 and V is TRBV3-1 (or the pseudogene TRBV3-2), with D tentatively TRBD1 (5 bases). V lost 3 bases and J 0 bases, leaving 8 bases between the germline ends. CDR3 size: 14 residues. Germline V CDR1 and CDR2: LGHDT, YNNKEL (reference sequence).

The V call is TRBV7-2, the J call TRBJ1-1; possible D gene TRBD1, 5 bases. This CDR3 has 15 residues. CDR1 and CDR2 from the germline V gene are SGHTA and FQGNSA. V lost 3 bases and J 6 bases, leaving 17 bases between the germline ends. The CDR3 bases are TGTGCCAGCAGCTTTGACGGGATTAGGGGCGCTGAAGCTTTCTTT. Its translation: CASSFDGIRGAEAFF. Based on the CDR3 plus reference TRBV7-2 and TRBJ1-1, the full variable domain is GAGVSQSPSNKVTEKGKDVELRCDPISGHTALYWYRQSLGQGLEFLIYFQGNSAPDKSGLPSDRFSAERTGGSVSTLTIQRTQQEDSAVYLCASSFDGIRGAEAFFGQGTRLTVV.

The rearrangement links TRBV12-3 or TRBV12-4 to TRBJ1-2, with D possibly matching TRBD1 (6 bases). The CDR3 is 13 residues long. Deletions cut 8 bases from V and 7 bases from J, with 17 bases between. The CDR3 sequence is CASGSDRIRGYTF. CDR3 nucleotides: TGTGCCAGCGGATCCGACAGGATCCGTGGCTACACCTTC.

This chain uses TRBV3-1 (or the pseudogene TRBV3-2) with TRBJ1-1; D is ambiguous. CDR1 and CDR2 (germline): LGHDT, YNNKEL (reference sequence). V lost 4 bases to trimming and J lost 9 bases, with 12 bases between them. The CDR3 loop spans 12 amino acids. This CDR3 is CASSLPAVQAFF. In DNA form, the CDR3 reads TGTGCCAGCAGCCTGCCAGCCGTTCAAGCTTTCTTT.

The rearrangement joins TRBV3-1 (or the pseudogene TRBV3-2) to TRBJ2-5; D is ambiguous. The CDR3 spans 12 residues. Trimming took 8 bases from V and 5 from J, leaving 12 bases between them. The germline V gene has CDR1 LGHDT and CDR2 YNNKEL (reference sequence). The CDR3 region is CASCRTVETQYF. The CDR3 coding sequence is TGTGCCAGCTGTCGGACGGTGGAGACCCAGTACTTC.

V usage is TRBV28 and J usage is TRBJ1-6; D not resolved. The length of the CDR3 is 18 residues. Germline V gene lookup returns CDR1 MDHEN and CDR2 SYDVKM. Trimming removed 3 bases from V and 6 bases from J, with 21 bases in between. This chain's CDR3 is CASSFPTGGGRSNSPLHF. The CDR3 DNA sequence: TGTGCCAGCAGTTTTCCCACTGGTGGTGGGCGGAGTAATTCACCCCTCCACTTT.

V usage is TRBV5-1 and J usage is TRBJ1-1; unclear D gene. Trimming took 2 bases from V and 3 from J, leaving 11 bases between them. CDR1 and CDR2 from the germline V gene are SGHRS and YFSETQ. The CDR3 contains 14 residues. DNA for the CDR3: TGCGCCAGCAGCTTCCCCAATGCCCACACTGAAGCTTTCTTT. Its translation: CASSFPNAHTEAFF.